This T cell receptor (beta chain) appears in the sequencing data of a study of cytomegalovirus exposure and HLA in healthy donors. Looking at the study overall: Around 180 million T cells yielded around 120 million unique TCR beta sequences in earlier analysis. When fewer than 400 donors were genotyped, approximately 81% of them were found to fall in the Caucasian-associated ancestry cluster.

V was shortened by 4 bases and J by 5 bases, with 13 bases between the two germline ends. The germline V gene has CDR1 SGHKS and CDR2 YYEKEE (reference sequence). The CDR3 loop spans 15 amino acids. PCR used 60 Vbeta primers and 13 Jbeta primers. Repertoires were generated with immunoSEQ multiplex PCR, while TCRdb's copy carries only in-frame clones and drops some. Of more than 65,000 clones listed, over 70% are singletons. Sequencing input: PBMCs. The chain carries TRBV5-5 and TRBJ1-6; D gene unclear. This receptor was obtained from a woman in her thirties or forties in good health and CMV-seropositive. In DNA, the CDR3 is TGTGCCAGCAGCCCCGTACGGGGTCATAATTCACCCCTCCACTTT. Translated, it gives CASSPVRGHNSPLHF.